This T cell receptor beta chain was sequenced for a study of chemoradiotherapy in HPV16-positive cancers. Overall study results and limits: For HPV16-positive patients, expanding HPV-responsive T cells associated with longer recurrence-free survival. Functional assays defining HPV-specific T cells used only a couple of HPV16-positive patients.

Assay: immunoSEQ multiplex PCR; the TCRdb copy retains only in-frame clones and omits some. This sample has roughly 12,000 clones; roughly four fifths occur once, and the top ten carry 1.1%. For this clone: Its cognate antigen is unknown.

Germline V gene lookup returns CDR1 SGDLS and CDR2 YYNGEE. The length of the CDR3 is 16 residues. The V and J ends lost 0 bases and 7 bases, in that order; junction bases with no gene match: 10. This chain connects TRBV9 to TRBJ1-5, with TRBD1 matching over 7 bases. This TCR came from a human donor with HPV-associated anogenital cancer. The specimen was obtained from a patient who underwent chemoradiotherapy. The DNA for the CDR3 is TGTGCCAGCAGCGTAGACAACAGGGGAGGCGTGCAGCCCCAGCATTTT. Translating it yields CASSVDNRGGVQPQHF.